These T cell receptor beta chains were read from a single sample in a study of T cell clonotyping in hematopoietic cell transplantation. Clones were read by immunoSEQ multiplex PCR, and TCRdb kept only the in-frame ones, dropping some. This table has 35,000 to 45,000 clones, about 93% appearing once. The sequenced sample was peripheral blood mononuclear cells. All receptors come from a woman between 50 and 59 years old in good health. Some clones in this sample may be carry-over from other donors' samples. Each CDR3 is given with its conserved first and last residue. Each record gives: J gene, V gene, D gene, clone size, CDR3 DNA, CDR3 protein. A D gene is named only where the DNA matches it firmly. Size is stated for part of the rows, as once, few or many counts, or as a class when the clone is expanded.

>TRBJ1-2|TRBV19|TRBD1|-
TGTGCCAGTAGCAACAGGGGTTATGGCTACACCTTC
CASSNRGYGYTF
>TRBJ2-3|TRBV4-2|-|-
TGTGCCAGCAGCCAAGAAGGTAGTTCCACAGATACGCAGTATTTT
CASSQEGSSTDTQYF
>TRBJ2-3|TRBV13|-|-
TGTGCCAGCAGCTTAGGTCTTAGCACAGATACGCAGTATTTT
CASSLGLSTDTQYF
>TRBJ2-1|TRBV5-1|-|-
TGCGCCAGCAGCTTTAACCGGGACAACAATGAGCAGTTCTTC
CASSFNRDNNEQFF
>TRBJ1-2|TRBV7-2|TRBD1|-
TGTGCCAGCAGCTTAGCGTACAGGGGGCCTAGTAATGGCTACACCTTC
CASSLAYRGPSNGYTF
>TRBJ2-2|TRBV5-1|TRBD2|-
TGCGCCAGCAGCTATTCTAGCGGGGGCCTTCCGAACACCGGGGAGCTGTTTTTT
CASSYSSGGLPNTGELFF
>TRBJ2-5|TRBV7-8|-|-
TGTGCCAGCAGCTTCAGCGGGGAGACCCAGTACTTC
CASSFSGETQYF
>TRBJ1-1|TRBV5-1|-|-
TGCGCCAGCAGCTTGAGGGCACCAAACACTGAAGCTTTCTTT
CASSLRAPNTEAFF
>TRBJ1-2|TRBV18|-|-
TGTGCCAGCTCACCACCCGCAGGGTCCTATGGCTACACCTTC
CASSPPAGSYGYTF
>TRBJ1-2|TRBV29-1|-|-
TGCAGCGTCGGGGGAGGCTTCTATGGCTACACCTTC
CSVGGGFYGYTF
>TRBJ2-2|TRBV7-9|-|-
TGTGCCAGCAGTCCCAGGGGGGCGCAGGCCACCGGGGAGCTGTTTTTT
CASSPRGAQATGELFF
>TRBJ2-7|TRBV6-1|TRBD1|-
TGTGCCAGCAGTCGGACAGGGTCCTACGAGCAGTACTTC
CASSRTGSYEQYF
>TRBJ2-7|TRBV4-2|TRBD1|once
TGTGCCAGCAGCCAAAGTACAGGGGGACGCTACGAGCAGTACTTC
CASSQSTGGRYEQYF
>TRBJ1-3|TRBV7-8|-|-
TGTGCCAGCAGCTTAGGGACTCAGGGTGGTGGAAACACCATATATTTT
CASSLGTQGGGNTIYF
>TRBJ2-3|TRBV30|-|once
TGTGCCTGGAGCGGGGACACAGATACGCAGTATTTT
CAWSGDTDTQYF
>TRBJ2-7|TRBV11-2|-|-
TGTGCCAGCACCAAGTGGGGGGTCCACGAGCAGTACTTC
CASTKWGVHEQYF
>TRBJ1-4|TRBV7-2|TRBD1|once
TGTGCCAGCAGCTCGGGGACAGGTGTAAAACTGTTTTTT
CASSSGTGVKLFF
>TRBJ2-7|TRBV2|TRBD1|-
TGTGCCAGCAGCGGGAATGACAGGGGATTAGACGAGCAGTACTTC
CASSGNDRGLDEQYF
>TRBJ1-2|TRBV5-4|-|-
TGTGCCAGCAGCTTGGCCGGGACTAACTATGGCTACACCTTC
CASSLAGTNYGYTF
>TRBJ2-3|TRBV19|-|once
TGTGCCAGTAGTATCAGGACTGACACAGATACGCAGTATTTT
CASSIRTDTDTQYF
>TRBJ1-2|TRBV19|TRBD1|-
TGTGCCAGTAGTATGCCCGGGACAGACTATGGCTACACCTTC
CASSMPGTDYGYTF
>TRBJ2-5|TRBV6-5|-|-
TGTGCCAGCAGCCCCCCGGGCAGCCACCAAGAGACCCAGTACTTC
CASSPPGSHQETQYF
>TRBJ1-2|TRBV7-8|TRBD1|-
TGTGCCAGCAGCCCCCGGGGGGACAGATTCGGGGGCTACACCTTC
CASSPRGDRFGGYTF